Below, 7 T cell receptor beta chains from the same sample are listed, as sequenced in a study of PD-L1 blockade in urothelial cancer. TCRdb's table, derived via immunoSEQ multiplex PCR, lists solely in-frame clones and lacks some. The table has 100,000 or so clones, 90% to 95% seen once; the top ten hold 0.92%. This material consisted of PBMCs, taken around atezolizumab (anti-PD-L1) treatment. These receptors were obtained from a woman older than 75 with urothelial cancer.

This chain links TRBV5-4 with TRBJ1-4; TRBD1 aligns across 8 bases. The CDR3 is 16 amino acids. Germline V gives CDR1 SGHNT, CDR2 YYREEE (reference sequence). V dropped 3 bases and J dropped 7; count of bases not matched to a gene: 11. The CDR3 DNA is TGTGCCAGCAGCTCTGCACCGGGACAGGCCACTGAAAAACTGTTTTTT. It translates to CASSSAPGQATEKLFF.

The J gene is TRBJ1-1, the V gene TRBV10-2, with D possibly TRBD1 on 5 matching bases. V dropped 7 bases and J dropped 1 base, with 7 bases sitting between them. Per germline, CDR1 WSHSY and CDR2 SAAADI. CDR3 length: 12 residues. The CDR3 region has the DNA TGCGCCAGCACCCAGGGGAACACTGAAGCTTTCTTT. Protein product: CASTQGNTEAFF.

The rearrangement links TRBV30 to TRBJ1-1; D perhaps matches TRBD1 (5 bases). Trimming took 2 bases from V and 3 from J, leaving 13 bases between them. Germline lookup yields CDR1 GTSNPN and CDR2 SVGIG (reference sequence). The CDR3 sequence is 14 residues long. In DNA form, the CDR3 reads TGTGCCTGGAGTAAGGGGCAGGGTGACACTGAAGCTTTCTTT. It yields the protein CAWSKGQGDTEAFF.

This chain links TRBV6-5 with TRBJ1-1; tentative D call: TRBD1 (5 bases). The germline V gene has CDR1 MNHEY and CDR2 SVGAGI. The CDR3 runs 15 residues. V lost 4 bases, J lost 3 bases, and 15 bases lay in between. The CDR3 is CASSSPQGTYTEAFF. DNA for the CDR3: TGTGCCAGCAGTTCCCCCCAGGGAACTTACACTGAAGCTTTCTTT.

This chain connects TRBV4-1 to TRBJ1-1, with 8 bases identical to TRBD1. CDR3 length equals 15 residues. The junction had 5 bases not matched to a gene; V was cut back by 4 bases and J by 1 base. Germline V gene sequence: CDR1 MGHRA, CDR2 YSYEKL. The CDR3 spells CASSPIGQGNTEAFF. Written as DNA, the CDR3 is TGCGCCAGCAGCCCCATTGGACAGGGGAACACTGAAGCTTTCTTT.

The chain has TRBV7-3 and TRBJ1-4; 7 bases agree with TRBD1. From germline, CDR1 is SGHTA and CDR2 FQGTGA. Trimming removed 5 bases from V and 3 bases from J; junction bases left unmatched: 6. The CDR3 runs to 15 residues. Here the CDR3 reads CASSLTGASNEKLFF. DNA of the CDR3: TGTGCCAGCAGCCTTACAGGGGCCTCTAATGAAAAACTGTTTTTT. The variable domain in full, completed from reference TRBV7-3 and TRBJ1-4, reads GAGVSQTPSNKVTEKGKYVELRCDPISGHTALYWYRQSLGQGPEFLIYFQGTGAADDSGLPNDRFFAVRPEGSVSTLKIQRTERGDSAVYLCASSLTGASNEKLFFGSGTQLSVL.

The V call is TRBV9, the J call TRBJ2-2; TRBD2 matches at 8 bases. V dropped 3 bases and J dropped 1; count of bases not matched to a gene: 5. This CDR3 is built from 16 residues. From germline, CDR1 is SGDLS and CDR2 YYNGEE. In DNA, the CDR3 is TGTGCCAGCAGCGGCCGGGGGGGTTGGAACACCGGGGAGCTGTTTTTT. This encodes CASSGRGGWNTGELFF. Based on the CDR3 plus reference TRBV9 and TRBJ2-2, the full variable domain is DSGVTQTPKHLITATGQRVTLRCSPRSGDLSVYWYQQSLDQGLQFLIQYYNGEERAKGNILERFSAQQFPDLHSELNLSSLELGDSALYFCASSGRGGWNTGELFFGEGSRLTVL.